The 12 T cell receptor beta chains reported below all come from one sample, sequenced in a study of T cell responses to AZD1222 COVID-19 vaccine. Sequenced by immunoSEQ multiplex PCR; TCRdb stores in-frame clones only, minus some. The sample consists of 97,000 or so clones, approximately 91% of them appearing once. Sequenced here: peripheral blood, sampled 28 days after the second AZD1222 dose. The source of these receptors is an adult who received the AZD1222 COVID-19 vaccine.

The chain joins TRBV7-6 to TRBJ2-1, with 8 bases matching TRBD2. In germline, CDR1 is SGHVS, CDR2 FNYEAQ. V was pared by 4 bases and J by 9 bases, with 11 bases of the junction left unmatched. CDR3 size: 15 residues. The CDR3 DNA reads TGTGCCAGCAGCTCAAGTCGTGGACTAGCCACTGAGCAGTTCTTC. Amino acid sequence: CASSSSRGLATEQFF.

This clone has just a few counts. The CDR3 bases are TGTGCCAGGGGGGGGAGCTATGGCTACACCTTC. This sequence encodes CARGGSYGYTF. The chain links TRBV3-1 (or the pseudogene TRBV3-2) to TRBJ1-2, with D perhaps matching TRBD1 (5 bases). Germline lookup yields CDR1 LGHDT and CDR2 YNNKEL (reference sequence). Between the trimmed V and J ends, which lost 9 bases and 4 bases, there was a span of 9 bases. CDR3 length: 11 residues.

This clone was recorded only once. J is TRBJ2-2 and V is TRBV10-3, with 7 positions matching TRBD1. With V trimmed by 6 bases and J by 3 bases, 1 base remained unmatched. Germline CDR1 is ENHRY and CDR2 is SYGVKD. This CDR3 region has 13 residues. The CDR3 DNA reads as TGTGCCATCAGGGGGACAGACACCGGGGAGCTGTTTTTT. Residues: CAIRGTDTGELFF.

The chain uses TRBV12-3 or TRBV12-4 and TRBJ1-5, with 7 positions matching TRBD1. J was trimmed by 7 bases and V by 6 bases; bases with no gene match: 3. CDR3 length: 12 amino acids. This chain's CDR3 is CASSPQGQPQHF. CDR3 coding DNA: TGTGCCAGCAGCCCACAGGGGCAGCCCCAGCATTTT.

The chain joins TRBV5-1 to TRBJ2-3, with 7 positions matching TRBD2. Germline V lookup: CDR1 SGHRS, CDR2 YFSETQ. The ends lost 4 bases at V and 2 bases at J; junction bases unmatched: 4. The CDR3 loop spans 14 amino acids. CDR3 in DNA: TGCGCCAGCAGCAGGCTAGCGGTCACAGATACGCAGTATTTT. As protein: CASSRLAVTDTQYF.

The CDR3 region is CASSLFGGATYEQYF. The CDR3 DNA sequence: TGTGCCAGCAGTTTATTCGGGGGGGCTACCTACGAGCAGTACTTC. The chain couples TRBV27 to TRBJ2-7, with 8 nucleotides matching TRBD2. V shed 1 base, J shed 2 bases, and the junction held 4 bases outside the gene matches. Germline V gene lookup returns CDR1 MNHEY and CDR2 SMNVEV (reference sequence). The CDR3 is 15 amino acids.

This chain links TRBV5-1 with TRBJ2-7; a weak D match, TRBD1 (5 bases). This CDR3 comprises 13 residues. The germline V and J ends were trimmed by 0 bases and 5 bases, with 9 bases remaining between them. Per the germline V gene, CDR1 is SGHRS and CDR2 is YFSETQ. CDR3 sequence (DNA): TGCGCCAGCAGCTTGGATAGGGGCGACGAGCAGTACTTC. This encodes CASSLDRGDEQYF.

V is TRBV20-1 and J is TRBJ2-2; D gene ambiguous. This CDR3 region has 14 residues. CDR1 and CDR2 (germline): DFQATT, SNEGSKA (reference sequence). V lost 3 bases and J 3 bases, leaving 11 bases between the germline ends. The CDR3 here is CSASSSKDTGELFF. DNA for the CDR3: TGCAGTGCTAGTTCTTCTAAGGACACCGGGGAGCTGTTTTTT.

The genes are TRBV6-2 or TRBV6-3 and TRBJ1-2; D gene uncertain. V dropped 2 bases and J dropped 2 bases, with 3 bases sitting between them. CDR1 and CDR2 (germline): MNHEY, SVGEGT. The CDR3 covers 12 residues. DNA for the CDR3: TGTGCCAGCAGTTACGGAAACTATGGCTACACCTTC. It translates to CASSYGNYGYTF.

The chain is built from TRBV10-3 and TRBJ1-2, with TRBD1 identical over 7 bases. The germline V gene encodes CDR1 ENHRY and CDR2 SYGVKD. Germline trimming cut 7 bases from V and 5 bases from J; bases unmatched to any gene: 13. This CDR3 contains 15 residues. The CDR3 DNA is TGTGCCATCAAAAAAGGGACAGAACATTTTTATGGCTACACCTTC. It translates to CAIKKGTEHFYGYTF.

The V and J genes are TRBV10-3 and TRBJ2-7, with unresolved D. V dropped 3 bases and J dropped 2 bases, with 14 bases sitting between them. The CDR3 loop spans 15 amino acids. The V gene's germline CDR1 is ENHRY and CDR2 SYGVKD. Written as DNA, the CDR3 is TGTGCCATCAGTGACCAACACCTGGACCCCTACGAGCAGTACTTC. Its protein is CAISDQHLDPYEQYF.

The CDR3 DNA reads TGTGCCACCACCGGGACAGGGGGATCCGGGGAGCTGTTTTTT. Encoded protein: CATTGTGGSGELFF. This chain connects TRBV15 to TRBJ2-2, with 11 bases that match TRBD1. Germline lookup yields CDR1 LNHNV and CDR2 YYDKDF (reference sequence). The CDR3 is made up of 14 amino acids. V dropped 7 bases and J dropped 6; count of bases not matched to a gene: 4. The variable domain in full, with the rest retrieved from reference TRBV15 and TRBJ2-2, is DAMVIQNPRYQVTQFGKPVTLSCSQTLNHNVMYWYQQKSSQAPKLLFHYYDKDFNNEADTPDNFQSRRPNTSFCFLDIRSPGLGDTAMYLCATTGTGGSGELFFGEGSRLTVL.